This T cell receptor (beta chain) emerged from a study of OX40 agonist ivuxolimab in advanced cancers. On cycle 4 day 1 and cycle 7 day 1, as well as at baseline, blood was sampled. Trimming took 0 bases from V and 0 from J, leaving 7 bases between them. The germline V gene has CDR1 WNHNN and CDR2 SYGVQD (reference sequence). The length of the CDR3 is 15 residues. This table comes from immunoSEQ multiplex PCR, and its TCRdb copy is limited to in-frame clones, with some not included. The sample carries some 97,000 clones, about 90% recorded once. Sequenced material: CD4+ or CD8+ T cells sorted from blood, taken in a trial of the OX40 agonist ivuxolimab. This clonotype originated in an adult with an advanced solid tumor such as melanoma, head and neck, liver or kidney cancer. V is TRBV10-1 and J is TRBJ2-3; possible D gene TRBD2, 6 bases. For the CDR3, the DNA is TGCGCCAGCAGTGAGTCGGGACTGAGCACAGATACGCAGTATTTT. Its protein is CASSESGLSTDTQYF.